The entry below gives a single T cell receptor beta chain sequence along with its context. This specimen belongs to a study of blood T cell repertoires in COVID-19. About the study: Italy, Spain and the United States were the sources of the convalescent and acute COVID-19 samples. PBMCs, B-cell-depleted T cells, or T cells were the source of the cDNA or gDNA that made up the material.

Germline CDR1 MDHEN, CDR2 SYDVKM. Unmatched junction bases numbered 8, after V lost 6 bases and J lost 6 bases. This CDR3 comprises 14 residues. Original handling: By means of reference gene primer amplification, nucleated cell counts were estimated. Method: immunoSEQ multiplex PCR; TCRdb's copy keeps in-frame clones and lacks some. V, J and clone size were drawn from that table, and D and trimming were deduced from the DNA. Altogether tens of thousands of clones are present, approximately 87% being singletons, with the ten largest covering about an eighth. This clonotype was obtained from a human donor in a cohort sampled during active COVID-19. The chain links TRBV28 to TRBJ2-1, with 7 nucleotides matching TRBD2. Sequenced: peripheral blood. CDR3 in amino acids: CASSSAGRRNEQFF. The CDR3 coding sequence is TGTGCCAGCAGCTCAGCGGGACGCCGCAATGAGCAGTTCTTC.